This is a list of T cell receptor beta chains from one sample in a study of blood T cell repertoires in COVID-19. Assay used: immunoSEQ multiplex PCR; TCRdb lists only in-frame clones, some missing. The data contain about 83,000 clones, roughly nine tenths of them seen just once; the ten biggest clones take up roughly 15%. The sequencing input was peripheral blood. These TCRs come from a woman older than 75 with active or convalescent COVID-19. Each CDR3 is given with its conserved first and last residue. The order of the fields is CDR3 DNA, CDR3 protein, J gene, clone size, V gene, D gene. D genes are given only for firm matches. Only part of the rows carry a size: once, few, many, or a class if the clone is expanded.

CDR3nt: TGTGCCAGTGCATCAATAGAACTAGCGAAGGAGACCCAGTACTTC
CDR3aa: CASASIELAKETQYF
j_gene: TRBJ2-5
abundance: -
v_gene: TRBV19
d_gene: TRBD2

CDR3nt: TGTGCCAGCAGCGTAGGGACTAGCGGGGGGGTAGGAGAGACCCAGTACTTC
CDR3aa: CASSVGTSGGVGETQYF
j_gene: TRBJ2-5
abundance: -
v_gene: TRBV9
d_gene: TRBD2

CDR3nt: TGTGCCAGCTCATCGACAGGTTCCGCTAATGAAAAACTGTTTTTT
CDR3aa: CASSSTGSANEKLFF
j_gene: TRBJ1-4
abundance: -
v_gene: TRBV18
d_gene: -

CDR3nt: TGCGCCAGCAGATTCGCAGGGGCCTACGAGCAGTACTTC
CDR3aa: CASRFAGAYEQYF
j_gene: TRBJ2-7
abundance: -
v_gene: TRBV5-1
d_gene: -

CDR3nt: TGCGCCAGCAGCCTCTCAGGACAGGGGTTTTCTGGCTACACCTTC
CDR3aa: CASSLSGQGFSGYTF
j_gene: TRBJ1-2
abundance: -
v_gene: TRBV5-1
d_gene: TRBD1

CDR3nt: TGCGCCAGCAGCTTGGTCGCGGCTAGCGGGGGCCTTGGCGCGTTCTTC
CDR3aa: CASSLVAASGGLGAFF
j_gene: TRBJ2-1
abundance: few
v_gene: TRBV5-1
d_gene: TRBD2

CDR3nt: TGTGCCACCAGTGATTCAGGGGGCGGCGGAGAAAAACTGTTTTTT
CDR3aa: CATSDSGGGGEKLFF
j_gene: TRBJ1-4
abundance: -
v_gene: TRBV24-1
d_gene: TRBD1

CDR3nt: TGTGCCAGCAGCTTAGGTCAGCGGGACCCTCTCCACTTT
CDR3aa: CASSLGQRDPLHF
j_gene: TRBJ1-6
abundance: -
v_gene: TRBV7-2
d_gene: -

CDR3nt: TGTGCCAGCAGCCTCGAGTACTCCTACGAGCAGTACTTC
CDR3aa: CASSLEYSYEQYF
j_gene: TRBJ2-7
abundance: -
v_gene: TRBV11-2
d_gene: -

CDR3nt: TGTGCCAGCTCACCCGGAGGAACTAATGAAAAACTGTTTTTT
CDR3aa: CASSPGGTNEKLFF
j_gene: TRBJ1-4
abundance: -
v_gene: TRBV18
d_gene: -

CDR3nt: TGTGCCAGCAGCGCCACGGACAGTGACACCGGGGAGCTGTTTTTT
CDR3aa: CASSATDSDTGELFF
j_gene: TRBJ2-2
abundance: -
v_gene: TRBV7-6
d_gene: -

CDR3nt: TGTGCCTACCACCGCGGCCAGGGCGGCTACGAGCAGTACTTC
CDR3aa: CAYHRGQGGYEQYF
j_gene: TRBJ2-7
abundance: -
v_gene: TRBV30
d_gene: -

CDR3nt: TGTGCCAGCAGTGACCAGGGGGCGTACTATGGCTACACCTTC
CDR3aa: CASSDQGAYYGYTF
j_gene: TRBJ1-2
abundance: -
v_gene: TRBV6-2/TRBV6-3
d_gene: TRBD1

CDR3nt: TGTGCCAGCAGCGTAGAAGGAAACAGGGGAAACACTGAAGCTTTCTTT
CDR3aa: CASSVEGNRGNTEAFF
j_gene: TRBJ1-1
abundance: once
v_gene: TRBV9
d_gene: TRBD1

CDR3nt: TGTGCCATCAGTGAGTCGATAGGGACAGGGGTACGAAGCGAGCAGTACTTC
CDR3aa: CAISESIGTGVRSEQYF
j_gene: TRBJ2-7
abundance: -
v_gene: TRBV10-3
d_gene: TRBD1

CDR3nt: TGTGCCATCAGTACCCCCGGGACAGCGGACAAAAACATTCAGTACTTC
CDR3aa: CAISTPGTADKNIQYF
j_gene: TRBJ2-4
abundance: -
v_gene: TRBV10-3
d_gene: TRBD1

CDR3nt: TGTGCCAGCAGTTACTTTGAGTCCGGGGGCGAGCAGTACTTC
CDR3aa: CASSYFESGGEQYF
j_gene: TRBJ2-7
abundance: -
v_gene: TRBV6-5
d_gene: -

CDR3nt: TGTGCCAGCAGCCCCTGGCGGGGGGAGGTCGACAATGAGCAGTTCTTC
CDR3aa: CASSPWRGEVDNEQFF
j_gene: TRBJ2-1
abundance: once
v_gene: TRBV7-2
d_gene: TRBD2

CDR3nt: TGCGCCAGCAGCCAAGATACTGCCTACGAGCAGTACTTC
CDR3aa: CASSQDTAYEQYF
j_gene: TRBJ2-7
abundance: once
v_gene: TRBV4-3
d_gene: -

CDR3nt: TGTGCCAGCTGGACAGGGCGCGCCACTGAAGCTTTCTTT
CDR3aa: CASWTGRATEAFF
j_gene: TRBJ1-1
abundance: -
v_gene: TRBV2
d_gene: TRBD1

CDR3nt: TGTGCCAGCAGCCCCAGGGGAATAGTTTGGGACGAGCAGTACTTC
CDR3aa: CASSPRGIVWDEQYF
j_gene: TRBJ2-7
abundance: -
v_gene: TRBV14
d_gene: -

CDR3nt: TGCGCCAGCAGCCAAGAGTCAGGGCGCAATCAGCCCCAGCATTTT
CDR3aa: CASSQESGRNQPQHF
j_gene: TRBJ1-5
abundance: -
v_gene: TRBV4-3
d_gene: -

CDR3nt: TGTGCCAGCAGTGAAGCGCGGGGGGCCACGAACACTGAAGCTTTCTTT
CDR3aa: CASSEARGATNTEAFF
j_gene: TRBJ1-1
abundance: -
v_gene: TRBV6-1
d_gene: -

CDR3nt: TGTGCCAGCAAGGGGGGGAACGTGTACGAGCAGTACTTC
CDR3aa: CASKGGNVYEQYF
j_gene: TRBJ2-7
abundance: -
v_gene: TRBV27
d_gene: -

CDR3nt: TGTGCCAGTCAGACAGGAGGCCAGCCCCAGCATTTT
CDR3aa: CASQTGGQPQHF
j_gene: TRBJ1-5
abundance: -
v_gene: TRBV28
d_gene: -

CDR3nt: TGTGCCAGTAGTATAGATAGCAGTCCCCTATCCTACGAGCAGTACTTC
CDR3aa: CASSIDSSPLSYEQYF
j_gene: TRBJ2-7
abundance: -
v_gene: TRBV19
d_gene: -

CDR3nt: TGTGCCAGCAGCTTAGTCGGACTAGCGGCTGAGACCCAGTACTTC
CDR3aa: CASSLVGLAAETQYF
j_gene: TRBJ2-5
abundance: -
v_gene: TRBV7-9
d_gene: TRBD2

CDR3nt: TGTGCCAGCAGCACTCAGACAGGGGGCACTGAAGCTTTCTTT
CDR3aa: CASSTQTGGTEAFF
j_gene: TRBJ1-1
abundance: -
v_gene: TRBV7-9
d_gene: TRBD1

CDR3nt: TGCGCCAGCAGCCAAGATTCAGGGGGCTTTGAGACCCAGTACTTC
CDR3aa: CASSQDSGGFETQYF
j_gene: TRBJ2-5
abundance: -
v_gene: TRBV4-3
d_gene: TRBD1

CDR3nt: TGTGCCAGGAGCGGTTCAGGGGCGGCCAAAAACATTCAGTACTTC
CDR3aa: CARSGSGAAKNIQYF
j_gene: TRBJ2-4
abundance: -
v_gene: TRBV3-1/TRBV3-2
d_gene: -

CDR3nt: TGTGCCAGCAGCTTGAAAGCGGGGCTAGACGAGCAGTACTTC
CDR3aa: CASSLKAGLDEQYF
j_gene: TRBJ2-7
abundance: -
v_gene: TRBV5-5
d_gene: TRBD2

CDR3nt: TGCGCCAGCAGCTTGGCCCAGGGGGTCTACTCTGGAAACACCATATATTTT
CDR3aa: CASSLAQGVYSGNTIYF
j_gene: TRBJ1-3
abundance: -
v_gene: TRBV5-1
d_gene: TRBD1

CDR3nt: TGTGCCAGCAGTTACGCCGGACAGGGGACCTACGAGCAGTACTTC
CDR3aa: CASSYAGQGTYEQYF
j_gene: TRBJ2-7
abundance: -
v_gene: TRBV6-5
d_gene: TRBD1

CDR3nt: TGTGCCAGCAGTTCTGGGGGGTGGACTGAAGCTTTCTTT
CDR3aa: CASSSGGWTEAFF
j_gene: TRBJ1-1
abundance: -
v_gene: TRBV6-5
d_gene: -

CDR3nt: TGCGCCAGCAGCGGCGGACTAGCGGGGATTCTTATAGAGACCCAGTACTTC
CDR3aa: CASSGGLAGILIETQYF
j_gene: TRBJ2-5
abundance: -
v_gene: TRBV4-1
d_gene: TRBD2

CDR3nt: TGTGCCAGCAACACCGCGGGGGGCCCTCCCTACGAGCAGTACTTC
CDR3aa: CASNTAGGPPYEQYF
j_gene: TRBJ2-7
abundance: -
v_gene: TRBV6-5
d_gene: TRBD2

CDR3nt: TGTGCCAGCAGCGCGGGGAGCTCCTATAATTCACCCCTCCACTTT
CDR3aa: CASSAGSSYNSPLHF
j_gene: TRBJ1-6
abundance: -
v_gene: TRBV9
d_gene: -

CDR3nt: TGTGCCAGCAGTGAAGCGAGGAGAAACTCTGGAAACACCATATATTTT
CDR3aa: CASSEARRNSGNTIYF
j_gene: TRBJ1-3
abundance: -
v_gene: TRBV2
d_gene: -

CDR3nt: TGTGCCTGGAGTGTATATAACAGGGGAACCTATGGCTACACCTTC
CDR3aa: CAWSVYNRGTYGYTF
j_gene: TRBJ1-2
abundance: -
v_gene: TRBV30
d_gene: TRBD1

CDR3nt: TGTGCCAGCAGTTCCGGGGTGAGGAGGGAGCTGTTTTTT
CDR3aa: CASSSGVRRELFF
j_gene: TRBJ2-2
abundance: -
v_gene: TRBV12-3/TRBV12-4
d_gene: -

CDR3nt: TGTGCCAGCAGCCAGACAGGGGGCACAGATACGCAGTATTTT
CDR3aa: CASSQTGGTDTQYF
j_gene: TRBJ2-3
abundance: -
v_gene: TRBV3-1/TRBV3-2
d_gene: TRBD1

CDR3nt: TGTGCCTGGAGTGTACCGCCAGGGCGAGAGACCCAGTACTTC
CDR3aa: CAWSVPPGRETQYF
j_gene: TRBJ2-5
abundance: -
v_gene: TRBV30
d_gene: -

CDR3nt: TGCGCCAGCAGCCAAGAGGCTAGGACAGTCACTGAAGCTTTCTTT
CDR3aa: CASSQEARTVTEAFF
j_gene: TRBJ1-1
abundance: -
v_gene: TRBV4-3
d_gene: -

CDR3nt: TGTGCCACCAGTGATTTGCGCGGGCAGCCCCAGCATTTT
CDR3aa: CATSDLRGQPQHF
j_gene: TRBJ1-5
abundance: -
v_gene: TRBV24-1
d_gene: -

CDR3nt: TGTGCCAGCAGTCACCAGATGACAGGGGTCCACGAGCAGTACTTC
CDR3aa: CASSHQMTGVHEQYF
j_gene: TRBJ2-7
abundance: once
v_gene: TRBV3-1/TRBV3-2
d_gene: TRBD1

CDR3nt: TGTGCCAGCAGTCCGCAGGGACAGGGATCGCGTGGCTACACCTTC
CDR3aa: CASSPQGQGSRGYTF
j_gene: TRBJ1-2
abundance: -
v_gene: TRBV27
d_gene: TRBD1

CDR3nt: TGTGCCAGCAGCCCCCGTAGCAATCAGCCCCAGCATTTT
CDR3aa: CASSPRSNQPQHF
j_gene: TRBJ1-5
abundance: -
v_gene: TRBV7-2
d_gene: -

CDR3nt: TGTGCCAGCAGCCAAGATGGAGGACAGGGAGGTCAGCCCCAGCATTTT
CDR3aa: CASSQDGGQGGQPQHF
j_gene: TRBJ1-5
abundance: -
v_gene: TRBV3-1/TRBV3-2
d_gene: TRBD1

CDR3nt: TGTGCCTGGACCATCAGCGGCTCTGGAGATACGCAGTATTTT
CDR3aa: CAWTISGSGDTQYF
j_gene: TRBJ2-3
abundance: -
v_gene: TRBV30
d_gene: -

CDR3nt: TGTGCCATCAGTGACCCCAGAATTCAGGGCTACACCTTC
CDR3aa: CAISDPRIQGYTF
j_gene: TRBJ1-2
abundance: -
v_gene: TRBV10-3
d_gene: -

CDR3nt: TGCGCCAGCAGCCAAGACGTCCAGACTGGAAACACCATATATTTT
CDR3aa: CASSQDVQTGNTIYF
j_gene: TRBJ1-3
abundance: -
v_gene: TRBV4-1
d_gene: -

CDR3nt: TGTGCCAGCAGTGGGAGGACACCGAGCTCCTATAATTCACCCCTCCACTTT
CDR3aa: CASSGRTPSSYNSPLHF
j_gene: TRBJ1-6
abundance: few
v_gene: TRBV6-2/TRBV6-3
d_gene: -

CDR3nt: TGTGCCAGCAGTTCACCCGGGACAGGGCATAGCTCTGGGGCCAACGTCCTGACTTTC
CDR3aa: CASSSPGTGHSSGANVLTF
j_gene: TRBJ2-6
abundance: -
v_gene: TRBV28
d_gene: TRBD1

CDR3nt: TGTGCCAGCTCATTTAGGACAGGGCCATCCACCGGGGAGCTGTTTTTT
CDR3aa: CASSFRTGPSTGELFF
j_gene: TRBJ2-2
abundance: -
v_gene: TRBV18
d_gene: TRBD1

CDR3nt: TGTGCCAGCAAACCGCGGACTAGCGGGGAAGGGGAGCTGTTTTTT
CDR3aa: CASKPRTSGEGELFF
j_gene: TRBJ2-2
abundance: -
v_gene: TRBV6-5
d_gene: TRBD2

CDR3nt: TGTGCCAGCAGCTTCAACAGGGAGAGGCAGTACTTC
CDR3aa: CASSFNRERQYF
j_gene: TRBJ2-7
abundance: -
v_gene: TRBV7-8
d_gene: -

CDR3nt: TGTGCCAGCAGCCTATTAGGGGCAGGAGATACGCAGTATTTT
CDR3aa: CASSLLGAGDTQYF
j_gene: TRBJ2-3
abundance: once
v_gene: TRBV7-3
d_gene: -

CDR3nt: TGTGCCAGCAGCCAAGCACTTAACAGGGGAGACTCCTACGAGCAGTACTTT
CDR3aa: CASSQALNRGDSYEQYF
j_gene: TRBJ2-7
abundance: once
v_gene: TRBV3-1/TRBV3-2
d_gene: TRBD1

CDR3nt: TGTGCCAGCAGTTACGGGGGGTCCATGAACACTGAAGCTTTCTTT
CDR3aa: CASSYGGSMNTEAFF
j_gene: TRBJ1-1
abundance: -
v_gene: TRBV6-5
d_gene: -